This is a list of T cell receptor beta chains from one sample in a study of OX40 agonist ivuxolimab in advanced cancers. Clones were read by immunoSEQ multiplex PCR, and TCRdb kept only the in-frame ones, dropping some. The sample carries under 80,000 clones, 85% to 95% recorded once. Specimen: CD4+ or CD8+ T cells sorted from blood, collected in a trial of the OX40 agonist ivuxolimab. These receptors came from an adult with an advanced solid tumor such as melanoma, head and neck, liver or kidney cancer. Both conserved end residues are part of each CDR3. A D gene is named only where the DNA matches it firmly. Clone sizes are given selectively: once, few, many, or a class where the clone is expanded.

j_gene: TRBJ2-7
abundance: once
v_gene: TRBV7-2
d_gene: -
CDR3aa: CASSGYYEQYF
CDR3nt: TGTGCCAGCAGCGGGTACTACGAGCAGTACTTC

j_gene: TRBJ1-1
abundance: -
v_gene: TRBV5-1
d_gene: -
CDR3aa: CASSTGTLNTEAFF
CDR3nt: TGCGCCAGCAGCACCGGGACATTGAACACTGAAGCTTTCTTT

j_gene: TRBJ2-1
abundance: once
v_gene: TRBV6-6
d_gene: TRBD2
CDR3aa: CASSPSSGLNNEQFF
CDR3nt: TGTGCCAGCAGCCCCTCTAGCGGCCTAAACAATGAGCAGTTCTTC

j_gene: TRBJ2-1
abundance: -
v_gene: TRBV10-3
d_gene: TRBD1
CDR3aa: CASSVGTGSGEQFF
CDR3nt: TGTGCCAGCAGCGTCGGGACAGGGTCCGGTGAGCAGTTCTTC

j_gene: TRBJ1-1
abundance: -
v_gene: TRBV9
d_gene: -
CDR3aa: CASSVGVTNTEAFF
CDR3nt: TGTGCCAGCAGCGTAGGGGTAACGAACACTGAAGCTTTCTTT

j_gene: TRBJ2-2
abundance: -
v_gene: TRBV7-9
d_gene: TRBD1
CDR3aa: CASSFGDRGGPGELFF
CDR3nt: TGTGCCAGCAGCTTTGGGGACAGGGGAGGCCCCGGGGAGCTGTTTTTT

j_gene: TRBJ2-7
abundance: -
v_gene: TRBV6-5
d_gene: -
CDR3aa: CASSYGGIRNYEQYF
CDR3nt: TGTGCCAGCAGTTACGGGGGGATTAGGAACTACGAGCAGTACTTC

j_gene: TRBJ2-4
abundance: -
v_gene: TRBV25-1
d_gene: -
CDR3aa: CASSEFGSIQYF
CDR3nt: TGTGCCAGCAGTGAATTTGGGAGCATTCAGTACTTC

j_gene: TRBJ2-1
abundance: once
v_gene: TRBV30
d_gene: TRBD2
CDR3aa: CASFGGASSYNEQFF
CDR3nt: TGTGCCTCCTTCGGGGGGGCCAGCTCCTACAATGAGCAGTTCTTC

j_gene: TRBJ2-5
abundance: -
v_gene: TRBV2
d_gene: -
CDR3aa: CASSEEGTQYF
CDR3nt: TGTGCCAGCAGTGAAGAAGGGACCCAGTACTTC

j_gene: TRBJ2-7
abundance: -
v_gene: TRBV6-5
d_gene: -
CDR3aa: CASRGQTYEQYF
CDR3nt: TGTGCCAGCAGAGGACAAACATACGAGCAGTACTTC

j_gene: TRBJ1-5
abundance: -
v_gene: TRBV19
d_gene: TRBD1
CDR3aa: CASSPMGTGNQPQHF
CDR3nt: TGTGCCAGTAGCCCGATGGGGACAGGGAATCAGCCCCAGCATTTT

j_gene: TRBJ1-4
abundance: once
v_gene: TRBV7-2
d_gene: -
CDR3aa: CASSARRGVSEKLFF
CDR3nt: TGTGCCAGCAGCGCCCGCAGGGGAGTAAGCGAAAAACTGTTTTTT

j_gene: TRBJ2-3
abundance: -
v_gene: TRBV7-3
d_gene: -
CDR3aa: CASSPATGADTQYF
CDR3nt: TGTGCCAGCAGCCCTGCGACAGGCGCAGATACGCAGTATTTT

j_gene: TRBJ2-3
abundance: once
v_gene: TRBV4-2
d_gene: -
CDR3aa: CASSLFISSRGDTQYF
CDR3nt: TGTGCCAGCAGCTTGTTCATCAGTAGTCGGGGGGATACGCAGTATTTT

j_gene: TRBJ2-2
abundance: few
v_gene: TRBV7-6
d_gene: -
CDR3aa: CASSLSLGGELFF
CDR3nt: TGTGCCAGCAGCCTTTCGTTGGGCGGGGAGCTGTTTTTT

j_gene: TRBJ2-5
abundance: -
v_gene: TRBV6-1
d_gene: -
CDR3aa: CASDRILGETQYF
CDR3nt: TGTGCCAGCGATCGGATTTTAGGGGAGACCCAGTACTTC

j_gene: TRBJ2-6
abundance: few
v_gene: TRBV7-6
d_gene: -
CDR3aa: CASSLGGGSSGANVLTF
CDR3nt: TGTGCCAGCAGCTTAGGGGGGGGCTCCTCTGGGGCCAACGTCCTGACTTTC

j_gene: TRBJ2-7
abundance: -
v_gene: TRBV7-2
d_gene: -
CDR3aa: CASSLGASLGEQYF
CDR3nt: TGTGCCAGCAGCTTAGGGGCCTCTCTCGGCGAGCAGTACTTC

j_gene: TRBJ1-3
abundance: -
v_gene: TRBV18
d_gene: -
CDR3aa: CASSPNEASQGSGNTIYF
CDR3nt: TGTGCCAGCTCACCAAACGAGGCTTCCCAAGGCTCTGGAAACACCATATATTTT

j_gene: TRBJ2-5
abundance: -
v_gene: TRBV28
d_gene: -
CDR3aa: CASTAGTPGTQYF
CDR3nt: TGTGCCAGCACTGCCGGGACCCCGGGGACCCAGTACTTC

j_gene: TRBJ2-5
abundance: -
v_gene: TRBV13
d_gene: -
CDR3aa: CASSLTGAETQYF
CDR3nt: TGTGCCAGCAGCTTGACAGGAGCAGAGACCCAGTACTTC

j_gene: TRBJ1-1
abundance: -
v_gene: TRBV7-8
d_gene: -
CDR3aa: CASTSENTEAFF
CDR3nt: TGTGCCAGCACCTCAGAGAACACTGAAGCTTTCTTT

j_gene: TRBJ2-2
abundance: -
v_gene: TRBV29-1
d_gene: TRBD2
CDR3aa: CSVATSGDTGELFF
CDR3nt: TGCAGCGTTGCGACTAGCGGGGACACCGGGGAGCTGTTTTTT

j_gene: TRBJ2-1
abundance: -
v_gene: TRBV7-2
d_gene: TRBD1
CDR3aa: CASSLVGTGGNEQFF
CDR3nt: TGTGCCAGCAGCTTAGTTGGGACAGGGGGCAATGAGCAGTTCTTC

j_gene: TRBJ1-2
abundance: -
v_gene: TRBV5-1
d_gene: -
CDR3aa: CASSLGQSNYGYTF
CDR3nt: TGCGCCAGCAGCTTGGGACAGAGTAACTATGGCTACACCTTC

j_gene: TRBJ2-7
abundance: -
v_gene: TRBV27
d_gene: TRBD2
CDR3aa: CASRRLGTSGYEQYF
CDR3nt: TGTGCCAGCAGGAGACTCGGGACTAGCGGCTACGAGCAGTACTTC

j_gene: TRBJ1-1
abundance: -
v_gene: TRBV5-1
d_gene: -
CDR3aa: CASSLGAANSAEAFF
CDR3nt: TGCGCCAGCAGCTTGGGGGCGGCCAATTCGGCTGAAGCTTTCTTT

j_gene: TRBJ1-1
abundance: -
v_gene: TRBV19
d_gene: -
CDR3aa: CASSISRGNTEAFF
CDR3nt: TGTGCCAGTAGTATATCCAGGGGAAACACTGAAGCTTTCTTT

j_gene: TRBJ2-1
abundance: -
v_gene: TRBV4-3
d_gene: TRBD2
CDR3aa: CASSPIAGGPSNEQFF
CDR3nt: TGCGCCAGCAGCCCGATAGCGGGAGGGCCCTCGAATGAGCAGTTCTTC

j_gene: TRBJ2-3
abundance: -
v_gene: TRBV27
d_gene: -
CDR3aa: CASSLSLGYRGDTQYF
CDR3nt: TGTGCCAGCAGTTTATCGCTAGGTTATAGGGGCGATACGCAGTATTTT

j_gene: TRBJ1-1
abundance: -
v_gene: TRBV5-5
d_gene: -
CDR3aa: CASRQTGTQNTEAFF
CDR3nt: TGTGCCAGCAGACAGACCGGGACACAGAACACTGAAGCTTTCTTT

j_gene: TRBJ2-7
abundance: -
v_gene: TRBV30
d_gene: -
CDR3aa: CAWKAGPGPYEQYF
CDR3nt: TGTGCCTGGAAAGCAGGGCCTGGACCCTACGAGCAGTACTTC

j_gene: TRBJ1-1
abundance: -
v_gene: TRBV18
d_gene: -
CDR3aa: CASSPASEGTEAFF
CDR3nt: TGTGCCAGCTCACCAGCTTCGGAGGGGACTGAAGCTTTCTTT

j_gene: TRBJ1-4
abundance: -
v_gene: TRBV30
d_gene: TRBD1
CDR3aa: CAWSAPGQGNEKLFF
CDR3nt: TGTGCCTGGAGTGCCCCGGGACAGGGGAATGAAAAACTGTTTTTT

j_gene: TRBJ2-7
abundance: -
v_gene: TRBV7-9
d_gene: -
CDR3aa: CASSRETPSYEQYF
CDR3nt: TGTGCCAGCAGTCGGGAGACACCTTCCTACGAGCAGTACTTC

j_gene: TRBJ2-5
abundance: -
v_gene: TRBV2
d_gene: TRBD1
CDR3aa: CASSAPGQGLGETQYF
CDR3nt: TGTGCCAGCAGCGCCCCGGGACAGGGGCTGGGAGAGACCCAGTACTTC

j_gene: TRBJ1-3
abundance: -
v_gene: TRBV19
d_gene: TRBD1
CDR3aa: CASRDRAFPVSGNTIYF
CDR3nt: TGTGCCAGTAGGGACAGGGCTTTTCCTGTCTCTGGAAACACCATATATTTT

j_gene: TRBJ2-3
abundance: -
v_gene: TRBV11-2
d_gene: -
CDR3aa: CASSLDRLSLGTDTQYF
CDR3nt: TGTGCCAGCAGCTTAGATCGGCTATCCTTAGGCACAGATACGCAGTATTTT

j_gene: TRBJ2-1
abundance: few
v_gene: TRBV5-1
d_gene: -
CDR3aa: CASSLGEPNEQFF
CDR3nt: TGCGCCAGCAGCTTAGGAGAGCCCAATGAGCAGTTCTTC

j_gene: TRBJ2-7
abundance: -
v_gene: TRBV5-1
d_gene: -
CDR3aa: CASSLMSGSYEQYF
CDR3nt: TGCGCCAGCAGCTTGATGTCAGGGTCCTACGAGCAGTACTTC

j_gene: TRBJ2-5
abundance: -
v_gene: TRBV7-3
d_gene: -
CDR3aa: CASSFGAQETQYF
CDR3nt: TGTGCCAGCAGCTTTGGAGCCCAAGAGACCCAGTACTTC

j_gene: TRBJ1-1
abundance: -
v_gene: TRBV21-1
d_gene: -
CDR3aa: CASSKALPGRNTEAFF
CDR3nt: TGTGCCAGCAGCAAAGCGTTACCAGGTAGGAACACTGAAGCTTTCTTT

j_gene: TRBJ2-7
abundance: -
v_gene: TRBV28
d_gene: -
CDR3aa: CASSLVPTGTYEQYF
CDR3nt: TGTGCCAGCAGTTTAGTCCCGACAGGAACCTACGAGCAGTACTTC

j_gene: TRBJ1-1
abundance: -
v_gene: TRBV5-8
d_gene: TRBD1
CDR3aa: CASSDLTGVLNTEAFF
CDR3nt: TGTGCCAGCAGCGACCTGACAGGGGTATTGAACACTGAAGCTTTCTTT

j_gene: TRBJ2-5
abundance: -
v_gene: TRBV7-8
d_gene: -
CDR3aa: CASSPGTLGTQYF
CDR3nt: TGTGCCAGCAGCCCCGGGACTCTGGGGACCCAGTACTTC

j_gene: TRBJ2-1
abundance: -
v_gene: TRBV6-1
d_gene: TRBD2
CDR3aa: CASSASGSQPNEQFF
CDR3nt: TGTGCCAGCAGTGCAAGCGGGAGCCAACCAAATGAGCAGTTCTTC

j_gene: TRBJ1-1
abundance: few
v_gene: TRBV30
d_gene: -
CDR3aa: CAWSGSGNTEAFF
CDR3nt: TGTGCCTGGAGTGGTTCCGGGAACACTGAAGCTTTCTTT

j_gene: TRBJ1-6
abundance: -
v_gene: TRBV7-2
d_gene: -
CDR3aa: CASSFMNSPLHF
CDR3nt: TGTGCCAGCAGCTTTATGAATTCACCCCTCCACTTT

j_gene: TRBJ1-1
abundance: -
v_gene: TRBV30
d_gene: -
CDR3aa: CAWSRGVVRTEAFF
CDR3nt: TGTGCCTGGAGTCGAGGTGTTGTGAGGACTGAAGCTTTCTTT